One and the same sample provided the 16 T cell receptor beta chains below, sequenced in a study of control samples from healthy donors and cancer patients. Profiling relied on immunoSEQ multiplex PCR, and the TCRdb table lists in-frame clones only, not all of them. The sample has some 49,000 clones, more than 90% seen once. What was sequenced was PBMCs. The origin of the receptors is a man aged 30-40 years with colorectal cancer.

The CDR3 DNA reads TGTGCCAGCAGCCCGGGGGATCTAGCGGGGGTCAGGGGCATTCAGTACTTC. As protein: CASSPGDLAGVRGIQYF. The chain has TRBV5-4 and TRBJ2-4, with 10 bases that match TRBD2. The junction had 16 bases not matched to a gene; V was cut back by 4 bases and J by 9 bases. Germline-derived CDR1 and CDR2 are SGHNT and YYREEE (reference sequence). This CDR3 is 17 amino acids long.

The V gene is TRBV5-1, the J gene TRBJ2-5; 9 bases are a match to TRBD2. Germline CDR1 and CDR2: SGHRS and YFSETQ. The junction had 6 bases not matched to a gene; V was cut back by 5 bases and J by 4 bases. CDR3 length: 14 residues. CDR3: CASRASSGVETQYF. CDR3 DNA sequence: TGCGCCAGCAGGGCCTCTAGCGGGGTAGAGACCCAGTACTTC.

Written as DNA, the CDR3 is TGTGCCAGCAGTGACGGGCAGCTCTATAATTCACCCCTCCACTTT. It is translated as CASSDGQLYNSPLHF. The V gene is TRBV2, the J gene TRBJ1-6, with D unresolved. V was shortened by 3 bases and J by 3 bases, with 9 bases between the two germline ends. The CDR3 loop spans 15 amino acids. Germline CDR1 SNHLY, CDR2 FYNNEI.

The chain employs TRBV27 and TRBJ2-7; 10 nucleotides match TRBD1. CDR1 and CDR2 (germline): MNHEY, SMNVEV (reference sequence). This CDR3 has 14 amino acids. The ends lost 5 bases at V and 10 bases at J; junction bases unmatched: 11. As DNA, the CDR3 is TGTGCCAGCAGTACCGCGGGACAGGGGAAGAGACAGTACTTC. Its protein is CASSTAGQGKRQYF.

The chain links TRBV4-1 to TRBJ1-2; no reliable D call. V lost 0 bases and J 4 bases, leaving 15 bases between the germline ends. The germline V gene encodes CDR1 MGHRA and CDR2 YSYEKL. The CDR3 spans 16 residues. CDR3 residues: CASSQDARLSTYGYTF. CDR3 nucleotide sequence: TGCGCCAGCAGCCAAGATGCCAGACTCAGCACCTATGGCTACACCTTC.

The genes are TRBV15 and TRBJ2-1; D is ambiguous. The CDR3 covers 13 residues. Germline loops: CDR1 LNHNV, CDR2 YYDKDF (reference sequence). V gave up 4 bases and J gave up 0 bases, with 4 bases separating them. The DNA of the CDR3 is TGTGCCACCAGCAAAGACTCCTACAATGAGCAGTTCTTC. Translation: CATSKDSYNEQFF.

This clone was seen a handful of times. The gene calls are TRBV6-5 and TRBJ2-1; TRBD2 agrees at 9 bases. Germline CDR1 is MNHEY and CDR2 is SVGAGI. Losses at the gene ends were 8 bases for V and 2 bases for J; bases not matched to a gene: 7. The length of the CDR3 is 15 residues. This chain's CDR3 is CASHISGGTYNEQFF. The CDR3 DNA reads as TGTGCCAGCCACATTAGCGGGGGAACCTACAATGAGCAGTTCTTC.

The chain's CDR3 is CASTQGDEAFF. The DNA of the CDR3 is TGTGCCAGCACTCAGGGGGATGAAGCTTTCTTT. The chain employs TRBV6-5 and TRBJ1-1; 7 bases align to TRBD1. J lost 7 bases, V lost 7 bases, and 3 bases had no gene match. The germline V gene encodes CDR1 MNHEY and CDR2 SVGAGI. The CDR3 is 11 residues long.

V and J are TRBV19 and TRBJ1-1; 9 bases agree with TRBD1. The length of the CDR3 is 17 residues. Germline V gene data show CDR1 as LNHDA and CDR2 as SQIVND (reference sequence). The ends lost 4 bases at V and 1 base at J; junction bases unmatched: 10. The CDR3 bases are TGTGCCAGTAGTACCGTCCCGGGACAGGGTTCGAACACTGAAGCTTTCTTT. The encoded protein is CASSTVPGQGSNTEAFF. The entire variable domain, with the rest obtained from reference TRBV19 and TRBJ1-1, is as follows: DGGITQSPKYLFRKEGQNVTLSCEQNLNHDAMYWYRQDPGQGLRLIYYSQIVNDFQKGDIAEGYSVSREKKESFPLTVTSAQKNPTAFYLCASSTVPGQGSNTEAFFGQGTRLTVV.

The gene calls are TRBV27 and TRBJ1-2; tentatively, D is TRBD1 (5 bases). The V end lost 5 bases, the J end lost 5 bases, and 12 bases lay between the germline ends. The germline CDR1 and CDR2 sequences are MNHEY and SMNVEV (reference sequence). This CDR3 contains 13 residues. The CDR3 loop reads CASSRGAEYGYTF. The CDR3 region has the DNA TGTGCCAGCAGTAGAGGGGCGGAATATGGCTACACCTTC.

The gene calls are TRBV4-3 and TRBJ1-5; D remains ambiguous. CDR3 length: 15 amino acids. V gave up 4 bases and J gave up 4 bases, with 14 bases separating them. Germline assignment: CDR1 LGHNA and CDR2 YSLEER. CDR3 region: CASSPSEGLNQPQHF. The CDR3 nucleotides read TGCGCCAGCAGCCCTTCAGAGGGATTAAATCAGCCCCAGCATTTT.

The V and J genes are TRBV5-6 and TRBJ1-2; the match to TRBD1 covers 7 bases. Germline-derived CDR1 and CDR2 are SGHDT and YYEEEE. This CDR3 spans 16 amino acids. Germline trimming cut 2 bases from V and 7 bases from J; bases unmatched to any gene: 14. CDR3 sequence (DNA): TGTGCCAGCAGCTTAGACAGCCGACAGGGAGTAGGTGGCTACACCTTC. Protein sequence: CASSLDSRQGVGGYTF. Full variable domain (remainder filled in from reference TRBV5-6 and TRBJ1-2): DAGVTQSPTHLIKTRGQQVTLRCSPKSGHDTVSWYQQALGQGPQFIFQYYEEEERQRGNFPDRFSGHQFPNYSSELNVNALLLGDSALYLCASSLDSRQGVGGYTFGSGTRLTVV.

This chain connects TRBV5-6 to TRBJ2-7; 10 bases fit TRBD1. In germline, CDR1 is SGHDT, CDR2 YYEEEE. This CDR3 contains 14 residues. J lost 4 bases, V lost 4 bases, and 5 bases had no gene match. CDR3 DNA sequence: TGTGCCAGCAGCCCCCGGGACAGGGGTTACGAGCAGTACGTC. Amino acids: CASSPRDRGYEQYV.

J is TRBJ2-3 and V is TRBV24-1; D perhaps matches TRBD1 (6 bases). CDR1 and CDR2 from the germline V gene are KGHDR and SFDVKD. The CDR3 contains 15 residues. V lost 5 bases, J lost 11 bases, and 22 bases lay in between. CDR3 bases: TGTGCCACCAGTGCAAGAGGGGAAGGGGGTATGGGGCAGTATTTT. Its translation is CATSARGEGGMGQYF.

The rearrangement uses TRBV6-5 and TRBJ2-1; D ambiguous. Trimming took 0 bases from V and 4 from J, leaving 7 bases between them. Germline CDR1 MNHEY, CDR2 SVGAGI. The CDR3 consists of 14 residues. The CDR3 DNA reads TGTGCCAGCAGTTACTCAACCGGGTACAATGAGCAGTTCTTC. Residues: CASSYSTGYNEQFF.

The chain has TRBV15 and TRBJ1-2, with unresolved D. In germline, CDR1 is LNHNV, CDR2 YYDKDF (reference sequence). The CDR3 length is 15 residues. Trimming took off 2 bases at V and 8 bases at J, with 18 bases between the two ends. Written as DNA, the CDR3 is TGTGCCACCAGCAGATCCCCAGACGGGCGCGGAGGCTACACCTTC. Translated: CATSRSPDGRGGYTF. The variable domain in full, with the rest retrieved from reference TRBV15 and TRBJ1-2, is DAMVIQNPRYQVTQFGKPVTLSCSQTLNHNVMYWYQQKSSQAPKLLFHYYDKDFNNEADTPDNFQSRRPNTSFCFLDIRSPGLGDTAMYLCATSRSPDGRGGYTFGSGTRLTVV.